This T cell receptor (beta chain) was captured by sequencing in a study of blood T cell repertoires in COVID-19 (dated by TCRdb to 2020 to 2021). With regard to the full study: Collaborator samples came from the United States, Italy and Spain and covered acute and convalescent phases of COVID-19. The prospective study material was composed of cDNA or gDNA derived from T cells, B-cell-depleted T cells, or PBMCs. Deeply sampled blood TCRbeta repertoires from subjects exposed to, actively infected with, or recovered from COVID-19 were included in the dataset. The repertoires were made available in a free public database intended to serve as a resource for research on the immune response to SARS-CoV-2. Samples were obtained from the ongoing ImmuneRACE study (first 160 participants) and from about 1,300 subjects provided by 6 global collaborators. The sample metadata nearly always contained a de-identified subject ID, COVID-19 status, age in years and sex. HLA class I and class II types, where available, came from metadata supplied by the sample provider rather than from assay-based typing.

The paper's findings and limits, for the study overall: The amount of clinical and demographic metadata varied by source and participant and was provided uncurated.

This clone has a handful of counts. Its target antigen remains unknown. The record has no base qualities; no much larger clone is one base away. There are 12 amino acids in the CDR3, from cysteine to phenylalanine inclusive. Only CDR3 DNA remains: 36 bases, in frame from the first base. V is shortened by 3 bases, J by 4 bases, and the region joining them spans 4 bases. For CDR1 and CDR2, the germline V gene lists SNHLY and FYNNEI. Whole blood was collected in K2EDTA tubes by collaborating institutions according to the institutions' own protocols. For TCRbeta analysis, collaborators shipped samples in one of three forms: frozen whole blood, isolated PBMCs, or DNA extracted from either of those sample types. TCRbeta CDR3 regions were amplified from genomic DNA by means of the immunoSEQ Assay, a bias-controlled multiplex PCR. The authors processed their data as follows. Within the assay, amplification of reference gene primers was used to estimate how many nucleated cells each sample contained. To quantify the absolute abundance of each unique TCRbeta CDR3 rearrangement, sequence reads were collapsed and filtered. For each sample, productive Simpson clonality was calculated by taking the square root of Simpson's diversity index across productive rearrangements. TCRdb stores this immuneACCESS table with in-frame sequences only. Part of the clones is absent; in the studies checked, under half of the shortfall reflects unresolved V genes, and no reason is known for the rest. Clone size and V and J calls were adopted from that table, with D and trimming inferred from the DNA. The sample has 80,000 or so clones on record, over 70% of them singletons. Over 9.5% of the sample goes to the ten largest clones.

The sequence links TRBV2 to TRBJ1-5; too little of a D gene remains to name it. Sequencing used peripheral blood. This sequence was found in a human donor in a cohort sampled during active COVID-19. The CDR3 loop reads CASSDRNQPQHF. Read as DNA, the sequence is TGTGCCAGCAGTGACAGAAATCAGCCCCAGCATTTT.